The clone carrying this T cell receptor beta chain was seen a single time. Its target is unknown. This sample also contains other DNA sequences that code for the same CDR3. The entry originates in a study of shared clonotypes between healthy human individuals. Study-wide findings and caveats: Read depth was anticipated to influence clonotype sharing among donors. The sole specimen, blood, was sampled, and tissue repertoires likely differ.

This was a deep-level run. The authors loaded 200 ng DNA, 28,000 or so T cell genomes, into sorted-subset replicate PCRs. Method: immunoSEQ multiplex PCR; TCRdb's copy keeps in-frame clones and lacks some. The sample consists of over 2 million clones, about 95% of them appearing once. Trimming pared 0 bases from V and 5 bases from J, leaving 8 bases between. CDR1 is MNHEY, CDR2 SMNVEV, per germline (reference sequence). This CDR3 has 13 residues. Naive CD8 cells, CD45RO-negative and positively selected for CCR7, excluded terminally differentiated effector memory CD45RA+ cells. The rearrangement links TRBV27 to TRBJ2-7, with unresolved D. The sequencing sample was made of naive CD8+ T cells sorted from blood. This clonotype was sampled from a man aged 18-30 years in good health. CDR3 residues: CASSLSDRNEQYF. The CDR3 nucleotides are TGTGCCAGCAGTTTATCGGATCGGAACGAGCAGTACTTC.